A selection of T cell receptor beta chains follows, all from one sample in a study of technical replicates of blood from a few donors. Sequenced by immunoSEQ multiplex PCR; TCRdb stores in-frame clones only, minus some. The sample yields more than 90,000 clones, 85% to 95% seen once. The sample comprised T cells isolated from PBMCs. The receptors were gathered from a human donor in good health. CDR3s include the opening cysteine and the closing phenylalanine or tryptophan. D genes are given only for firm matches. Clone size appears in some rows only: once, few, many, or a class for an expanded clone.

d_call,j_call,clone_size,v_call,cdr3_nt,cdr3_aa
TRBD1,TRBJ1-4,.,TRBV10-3,TGTGCCACCCGGACAGGGGAAAAACTGTTTTTT,CATRTGEKLFF
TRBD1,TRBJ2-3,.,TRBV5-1,TGCGCCAGCAGCTCCGGACAGGGTGTATGGGATACGCAGTATTTT,CASSSGQGVWDTQYF
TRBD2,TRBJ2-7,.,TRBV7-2,TGTGCCAGCAGCCTCAACCGCCCGGGGACTAGCGGGAACTCCTACGAGCAGTACTTC,CASSLNRPGTSGNSYEQYF
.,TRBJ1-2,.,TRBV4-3,TGCGCCAGCAGCCCTGAGGGAACTAACTATGGCTACACCTTC,CASSPEGTNYGYTF
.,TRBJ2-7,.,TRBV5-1,TGCGCCAGCAGCCCCGGTTACGAGCAGTACTTC,CASSPGYEQYF
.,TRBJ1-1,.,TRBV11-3,TGTGCCAGCAGCTTAGGACCCGACAGGGAAGCTTTCTTT,CASSLGPDREAFF
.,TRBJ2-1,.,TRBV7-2,TGTGCCAGCAGCTTAGTGGACAGACCTTATACCTACAATGAGCAGTTCTTC,CASSLVDRPYTYNEQFF
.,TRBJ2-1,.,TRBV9,TGTGCCAGCAGCGTAGCGGGAAATGAGCAGTTCTTC,CASSVAGNEQFF
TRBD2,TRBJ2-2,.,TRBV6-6,TGTGCCAGCAGTCAGACTAGCGGGAGGTCTGTCGGGGAGCTGTTTTTT,CASSQTSGRSVGELFF
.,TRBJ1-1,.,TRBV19,TGTGCCAGTAGTATCCAGGAGGGTCGGATGAACACTGAAGCTTTCTTT,CASSIQEGRMNTEAFF
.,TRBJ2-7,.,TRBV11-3,TGTGCCAGCAGCCCAATAGGGGGGGTGATCCTCTACGAGCAGTACTTC,CASSPIGGVILYEQYF
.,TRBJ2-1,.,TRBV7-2,TGTGCCAGCAGCTTATTAGCGGACTACAATGAGCAGTTCTTC,CASSLLADYNEQFF
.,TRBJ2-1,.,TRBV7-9,TGTGCCCTATGCGAGAATTCCCCCTACAATGAGCAGTTCTTC,CALCENSPYNEQFF
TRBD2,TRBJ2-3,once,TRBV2,TGTGCCAGCAGTCGACTAGCGGGGAGCACAGATACGCAGTATTTT,CASSRLAGSTDTQYF
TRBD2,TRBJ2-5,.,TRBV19,TGTGCCAGTAGTTCAACTAGCGGGAGTCAAGAGACCCAGTACTTC,CASSSTSGSQETQYF
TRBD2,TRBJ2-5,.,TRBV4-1,TGCGCCAGCAGCCAAGGTAGCGGGAGGCCGCAAGAGACCCAGTACTTC,CASSQGSGRPQETQYF
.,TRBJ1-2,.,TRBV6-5,TGTGCCAGCAGTTACCGGTACAGTAATGGCTACACCTTC,CASSYRYSNGYTF